Shown below are 19 T cell receptor beta chains from a single sample sequenced in a study of blood T cell repertoires in COVID-19. Profiling relied on immunoSEQ multiplex PCR, and the TCRdb table lists in-frame clones only, not all of them. The sample yields some 150,000 clones, approximately 88% seen once. The sample was peripheral blood. Every receptor here comes from a man aged 65-85 years with acute or convalescent COVID-19.

This clone has more than one count but fewer than ten. The DNA of the CDR3 is TGTGCCAGCAGCTTAGCCACAGCATCAACCAAAAACATTCAGTACTTC. It encodes CASSLATASTKNIQYF. The genes are TRBV7-2 and TRBJ2-4, with no clear D. V lost 0 bases, J lost 2 bases, and 11 bases lay in between. CDR1 SGHTA and CDR2 FQGNSA come from the germline V gene. The CDR3 is made up of 16 amino acids.

V and J are TRBV28 and TRBJ1-2; 8 positions match TRBD1. The J segment lost 7 bases and the V segment lost 5 bases, leaving 12 bases of the junction unmatched. Germline V gives CDR1 MDHEN, CDR2 SYDVKM. The CDR3 is made up of 15 amino acids. CDR3 DNA sequence: TGTGCCAGCAGTCGAGAGACAGGGGCCGGGCGTGGCTACACCTTC. Protein product: CASSRETGAGRGYTF.

The chain recombines TRBV6-1 with TRBJ2-1; 9 nucleotides align to TRBD2. Germline assignment: CDR1 MNHNS and CDR2 SASEGT. This CDR3 has 16 amino acids. J was trimmed by 3 bases and V by 4 bases; bases with no gene match: 7. This chain's CDR3 is CASSGPTSGFYNEQFF. In nucleotides, the CDR3 is TGTGCCAGCAGTGGACCGACTAGCGGCTTCTACAATGAGCAGTTCTTC.

The chain couples TRBV5-1 to TRBJ2-3, with D perhaps matching TRBD1 (6 bases). The CDR3 is 17 residues long. The V gene lost 1 base and the J gene lost 10 bases, with 25 bases spanning the gap. Looked up from germline, CDR1 is SGHRS and CDR2 is YFSETQ. The CDR3 protein is CASSLSPGGDNLVAQYF. The DNA for the CDR3 is TGCGCCAGCAGCTTGAGTCCCGGTGGGGACAACCTAGTAGCGCAGTATTTT.

The chain couples TRBV5-1 to TRBJ2-7, with 8 bases matching TRBD1. V lost 4 bases, J lost 3 bases, and 6 bases stayed unmatched. CDR1 and CDR2 from the germline V gene are SGHRS and YFSETQ. This CDR3 is built from 14 residues. CDR3 loop: CASSGPTGGYEQYF. Here the CDR3 DNA reads TGCGCCAGCAGCGGACCTACAGGGGGCTACGAGCAGTACTTC.

The genes are TRBV7-3 and TRBJ2-2, with a possible D match to TRBD1 (6 bases). The CDR3 length is 14 residues. The germline V gene has CDR1 SGHTA and CDR2 FQGTGA. Trimming took 5 bases from V and 7 from J, leaving 14 bases between them. CDR3 sequence reads: CASSPRTARGELFF. The CDR3 nucleotides are TGTGCCAGCAGCCCCCGGACAGCACGCGGGGAGCTGTTTTTT.

The chain carries TRBV10-3 and TRBJ2-3; TRBD2 is a possible D gene (6 bases). Germline CDR1 ENHRY, CDR2 SYGVKD. Trimming left V 8 bases short and J 3 bases short, with 18 bases between. The CDR3 sequence is 15 residues long. CDR3 protein: CAIALNGGGTDTQYF. The CDR3 DNA follows: TGTGCCATCGCGTTGAATGGAGGAGGGACAGATACGCAGTATTTT.

In its sample, this clone was seen once. The rearrangement uses TRBV28 and TRBJ1-5, with TRBD1 matching 10 bases. The CDR3 sequence is 19 residues long. V trimming: 5 bases; J trimming: 6 bases; junction bases outside the gene matches: 19. CDR1 is MDHEN, CDR2 SYDVKM, per germline. For the CDR3, the DNA is TGTGCCAGCAGTGTAGGGCCAGGGACAGGGGACCTGAGGCGTCAGCCCCAGCATTTT. Translating it yields CASSVGPGTGDLRRQPQHF.

The genes are TRBV3-1 (or the pseudogene TRBV3-2) and TRBJ1-1; unclear D gene. V was pared by 8 bases and J by 0 bases, with 10 bases between. Germline lookup yields CDR1 LGHDT and CDR2 YNNKEL (reference sequence). The CDR3 runs to 13 residues. CDR3 region: CASGRALNTEAFF. CDR3 coding DNA: TGTGCCAGCGGGCGAGCCTTGAACACTGAAGCTTTCTTT.

This clone appeared once. The genes are TRBV5-1 and TRBJ1-4; 10 bases fit TRBD1. CDR1 is SGHRS and CDR2 is YFSETQ in the germline V gene. CDR3 length equals 17 residues. The junction had 8 bases not matched to a gene; V was cut back by 4 bases and J by 2 bases. CDR3 protein: CASSRQGAGRTNEKLFF. In DNA, the CDR3 is TGCGCCAGCAGCCGACAGGGGGCCGGACGGACTAATGAAAAACTGTTTTTT.

The chain is built from TRBV7-3 and TRBJ2-1; the D gene is possibly TRBD2 (6 bases). Deletions cut 6 bases from V and 0 bases from J, with 15 bases between. The CDR3 totals 16 residues. The V gene's germline CDR1 is SGHTA and CDR2 FQGTGA. This CDR3 is CASSSSSASSYNEQFF. The CDR3 nucleotides are TGTGCCAGCAGTTCATCTAGCGCCAGCTCCTACAATGAGCAGTTCTTC.

The chain recombines TRBV2 with TRBJ2-7; 8 bases are a match to TRBD1. Germline V lookup: CDR1 SNHLY, CDR2 FYNNEI. The junction had 8 bases not matched to a gene; V was cut back by 3 bases and J by 7 bases. This CDR3 is 14 amino acids long. The CDR3 region is CASSDPDREEEQYF. CDR3 nucleotides: TGTGCCAGCAGTGATCCGGACAGGGAGGAAGAGCAGTACTTC.

This clone was recorded once. The chain carries TRBV3-1 (or the pseudogene TRBV3-2) and TRBJ1-6, with D maybe TRBD1 (5 bases). CDR1 is LGHDT, CDR2 YNNKEL, per germline (reference sequence). V was clipped by 4 bases and J by 5 bases, with 18 bases between them. The CDR3 runs 17 residues. The CDR3 DNA reads as TGTGCCAGCAGCCTTTTCGCGGGGGGGACGAATAATTCACCCCTCCACTTT. Its translation: CASSLFAGGTNNSPLHF.

The chain recombines TRBV28 with TRBJ2-7; TRBD1 might be the D (6 bases). Germline-derived CDR1 and CDR2 are MDHEN and SYDVKM. Trimming pared 3 bases from V and 3 bases from J, leaving 21 bases between. CDR3 size: 17 residues. DNA for the CDR3: TGTGCCAGCAGTTTCCACCGACAGGTCCGACTCGACTACGAGCAGTACTTC. This translates into CASSFHRQVRLDYEQYF. The whole variable domain, remainder taken from reference TRBV28 and TRBJ2-7, is DVKVTQSSRYLVKRTGEKVFLECVQDMDHENMFWYRQDPGLGLRLIYFSYDVKMKEKGDIPEGYSVSREKKERFSLILESASTNQTSMYLCASSFHRQVRLDYEQYFGPGTRLTVT.

The chain links TRBV3-1 (or the pseudogene TRBV3-2) to TRBJ2-5; perhaps TRBD2 as D (6 bases). Trimming left V 4 bases short and J 4 bases short, with 16 bases between. CDR3 length equals 15 residues. CDR1 and CDR2 (germline): LGHDT, YNNKEL (reference sequence). The CDR3 here is CASSPTGRGGETQYF. The CDR3, as DNA: TGTGCCAGCAGCCCCACAGGAAGGGGAGGAGAGACCCAGTACTTC.

This clone was seen a few times. The genes are TRBV9 and TRBJ2-3, with 11 bases identical to TRBD2. V was clipped by 0 bases and J by 5 bases; unmatched bases: 5. Germline CDR1 and CDR2: SGDLS and YYNGEE. The CDR3 is 16 amino acids. The CDR3 is CASSVAAGTSGDTQYF. The CDR3 region has the DNA TGTGCCAGCAGCGTAGCCGCAGGGACTAGCGGAGATACGCAGTATTTT.

This rearrangement joins TRBV5-6 to TRBJ2-7; 8 bases are shared with TRBD1. The germline gives CDR1 SGHDT, CDR2 YYEEEE. J was trimmed by 0 bases and V by 2 bases; bases with no gene match: 7. CDR3 size: 16 residues. The CDR3, as DNA: TGTGCCAGCAGCTTTGACCGGGACAGGTTCTCCTACGAGCAGTACTTC. This sequence encodes CASSFDRDRFSYEQYF.

V usage is TRBV6-5 and J usage is TRBJ2-3; 7 nucleotides match TRBD2. Germline lookup yields CDR1 MNHEY and CDR2 SVGAGI. Trimming took 6 bases from V and 2 from J; bases not matched to a gene: 5. The CDR3 runs to 14 residues. The CDR3 DNA reads TGTGCCAGCAGCTCGCGGGGGACCACAGATACGCAGTATTTT. It yields the protein CASSSRGTTDTQYF.

The chain links TRBV15 to TRBJ1-3; TRBD1 is a possible D gene (6 bases). The germline gives CDR1 LNHNV, CDR2 YYDKDF (reference sequence). The CDR3 totals 15 residues. Trimming shortened V by 0 bases and J by 1 base, and 7 bases separated the two germline ends. The CDR3 DNA reads TGTGCCACCAGCAGAGACACAGGGTCTGGAAACACCATATATTTT. The encoded protein is CATSRDTGSGNTIYF.